These 15 T cell receptor beta chains were sequenced from one sample in a study of T cells in Graves' hyperthyroidism and ophthalmopathy. RNA transcripts served as the template for amplifying TCR beta CDR3 regions. During a first-round RT-PCR of the TCR CDR3, the HTBI primer set was used. MiXCR was run by TCRdb on the multiplex PCR reads, yielding one entry per CDR3 protein. The sample shows around 350,000 distinct CDR3 sequences, approximately 15% of them seen only once. Sequencing was performed on blood. The receptors come from a woman aged 25 to 39 with Graves' ophthalmopathy.

This clonotype has just a few counts. The rearrangement joins TRBV6-1 to TRBJ1-1; D is unclear. V was shortened by 6 bases and J by 0 bases, with 14 bases between the two germline ends. This CDR3 region has 15 residues. In germline, CDR1 is MNHNS, CDR2 SASEGT. The CDR3 region is CASSLDGTLNTEAFF. The CDR3 DNA sequence: TGTGCCAGCAGCCTAGACGGTACTTTGAACACTGAAGCTTTCTTT.

This clonotype has a count of ten or more. CDR3 region: CASSSQGESLSGELFF. The DNA of the CDR3 is TGTGCCAGCAGTTCACAGGGTGAATCCTTGTCCGGGGAGCTGTTTTTT. The rearrangement uses TRBV28 and TRBJ2-2; possible D gene TRBD1, 6 bases. The CDR3 runs 16 residues. CDR1 is MDHEN, CDR2 SYDVKM, per germline. The germline V and J ends were trimmed by 4 bases and 6 bases, with 18 bases remaining between them.

The sample holds many counts of this clonotype. The chain joins TRBV19 to TRBJ2-2; no reliable D call. From germline, CDR1 is LNHDA and CDR2 SQIVND (reference sequence). This CDR3 region has 12 residues. The V end lost 5 bases, the J end lost 1 base, and 2 bases lay between the germline ends. The CDR3 DNA sequence: TGTGCCAGTAGTGAGAACACCGGGGAGCTGTTTTTT. It is translated as CASSENTGELFF.

This clonotype occurred many times. The chain recombines TRBV11-2 with TRBJ1-1, with D hard to call. The V gene's germline CDR1 is SGHAT and CDR2 FQNNGV. The CDR3 runs 15 residues. Trimming shortened V by 3 bases and J by 5 bases, and 16 bases separated the two germline ends. CDR3 coding DNA: TGTGCCAGCAGCTTCTCTGGGCCCATTCGTACTGAAGCTTTCTTT. This translates into CASSFSGPIRTEAFF. The full variable domain, with the rest looked up from reference TRBV11-2 and TRBJ1-1, is EAGVAQSPRYKIIEKRQSVAFWCNPISGHATLYWYQQILGQGPKLLIQFQNNGVVDDSQLPKDRFSAERLKGVDSTLKIQPAKLEDSAVYLCASSFSGPIRTEAFFGQGTRLTVV.

This chain connects TRBV25-1 to TRBJ1-1; TRBD1 is a possible D gene (6 bases). The CDR3 length is 15 residues. V was pared by 3 bases and J by 1 base, with 12 bases between. The germline gives CDR1 MGHDK, CDR2 SYGVNS. DNA for the CDR3: TGTGCCAGCAGTGATTGGACAGTTAAGAACACTGAAGCTTTCTTT. Amino acids: CASSDWTVKNTEAFF. Combining the CDR3 with reference TRBV25-1 and TRBJ1-1 gives the whole variable domain EADIYQTPRYLVIGTGKKITLECSQTMGHDKMYWYQQDPGMELHLIHYSYGVNSTEKGDLSSESTVSRIRTEHFPLTLESARPSHTSQYLCASSDWTVKNTEAFFGQGTRLTVV.

Many counts were recorded for this clonotype. As DNA, the CDR3 is TGTGCCAGCAGTTACCCCCCCCCGACAGATTCTAACTATGGCTACACCTTC. It translates to CASSYPPPTDSNYGYTF. The V gene is TRBV28, the J gene TRBJ1-2; D is possibly TRBD1 (5 bases). The germline V gene encodes CDR1 MDHEN and CDR2 SYDVKM. The CDR3 consists of 17 residues. The V end was cut by 4 bases, the J end by 0 bases, with 18 bases between.

This clonotype was counted ten times or more. This chain joins TRBV3-1 and TRBJ2-1; a weak D match, TRBD2 (6 bases). This CDR3 contains 15 residues. V shed 4 bases and J shed 7 bases, with 17 bases lying between them. Germline V gives CDR1 LGHDT, CDR2 YNNKEL (reference sequence). CDR3 nucleotides: TGTGCCAGCAGCCCCGATCCGGGGGACGGGAATGAGCAGTTCTTC. Translating gives CASSPDPGDGNEQFF.

This clonotype has at least ten counts. The chain combines TRBV11-3 with TRBJ1-2, with D uncertain. The germline V gene has CDR1 SGHNT and CDR2 YENEEA. The length of the CDR3 is 13 residues. V gave up 5 bases and J gave up 8 bases, with 15 bases separating them. CDR3 in DNA: TGTGCCAGCAGCCCAAATCCAGTCGCCGGCTACACCTTC. The encoded protein is CASSPNPVAGYTF.

This clonotype was seen repeatedly, ten times or more. The CDR3 sequence: CASSSQDPHLGNEQFF. Here the CDR3 DNA reads TGTGCCAGCAGTTCTCAGGACCCACATCTTGGCAATGAGCAGTTCTTC. V usage is TRBV27 and J usage is TRBJ2-1; D unresolved. Per the germline V gene, CDR1 is MNHEY and CDR2 is SMNVEV (reference sequence). The CDR3 loop spans 16 amino acids. Trimming cost V 4 bases and J 6 bases, with 19 bases left between them.

The rearrangement uses TRBV5-6 and TRBJ2-3, with 10 bases fitting TRBD2. This CDR3 is built from 16 residues. CDR1 is SGHDT, CDR2 YYEEEE, per germline. With 0 bases clipped from V and 3 bases from J, the junction kept 4 bases outside the gene matches. CDR3 protein: CASSLARAGGTDTQYF. In DNA, the CDR3 is TGTGCCAGCAGCTTGGCCAGAGCGGGAGGGACAGATACGCAGTATTTT.

This chain uses TRBV6-1 with TRBJ1-1; TRBD1 agrees at 8 bases. In germline, CDR1 is MNHNS, CDR2 SASEGT. With V trimmed by 8 bases and J by 5 bases, 10 bases remained unmatched. The CDR3 is 14 residues long. The CDR3 protein is CASVEDRVRTEAFF. Here the CDR3 DNA reads TGTGCCAGCGTAGAGGACAGGGTAAGAACTGAAGCTTTCTTT.

Note on this clonotype: A much larger clonotype is one base distant, so this may be a read error. V is TRBV3-1 and J is TRBJ1-2; TRBD1 might be the D (5 bases). Between the trimmed V and J ends, which lost 4 bases and 4 bases, there was a span of 13 bases. Germline V gene sequence: CDR1 LGHDT, CDR2 YNNKEL (reference sequence). The CDR3 consists of 14 residues. Here the CDR3 reads CASSLTRQPYGYTF. The CDR3 bases are TGTGCCAGCAGCCTCACCAGACAGCCCTATGGCTACACCTTC. Full variable domain (missing parts from reference TRBV3-1 and TRBJ1-2): DTAVSQTPKYLVTQMGNDKSIKCEQNLGHDTMYWYKQDSKKFLKIMFSYNNKELIINETVPNRFSPKSPDKAHLNLHINSLELGDSAVYFCASSLTRQPYGYTFGSGTRLTVV.

In its sample, this clonotype was seen a few times. A much bigger clone sits one base away, suggesting this may be a read error. The V call is TRBV2, the J call TRBJ1-5; no clear D. The CDR3 totals 13 residues. Trimming shortened V by 6 bases and J by 9 bases, and 15 bases separated the two germline ends. Germline lookup yields CDR1 SNHLY and CDR2 FYNNEI. The CDR3 region has the DNA TGTGCCAGCAGCCGTCCCTCGTATCCGCCCCAGCATTTT. The encoded protein is CASSRPSYPPQHF. The variable domain in full, with the rest retrieved from reference TRBV2 and TRBJ1-5, is EPEVTQTPSHQVTQMGQEVILRCVPISNHLYFYWYRQILGQKVEFLVSFYNNEISEKSEIFDDQFSVERPDGSNFTLKIRSTKLEDSAMYFCASSRPSYPPQHFGDGTRLSIL.

This clonotype was observed many times. The chain recombines TRBV11-2 with TRBJ2-1; tentatively, D is TRBD1 or TRBD2 (5 bases each). V gave up 3 bases and J gave up 8 bases, with 20 bases separating them. Germline-derived CDR1 and CDR2 are SGHAT and FQNNGV. This CDR3 comprises 16 residues. The CDR3 DNA follows: TGTGCCAGCAGCTTGGGGGTGTCAGGGAGTATAGATGAGCAGTTCTTC. As protein: CASSLGVSGSIDEQFF.

This chain connects TRBV6-1 to TRBJ2-4; D could derive from TRBD1 or TRBD2 (5 bases each). The CDR3 extends over 15 amino acids. Trimming took 4 bases from V and 7 from J, leaving 17 bases between them. Germline CDR1 MNHNS, CDR2 SASEGT. The CDR3 DNA follows: TGTGCCAGCAGTGCTTTGGGGGTCTTAGTTAACATTCAGTACTTC. Its translation: CASSALGVLVNIQYF.